This record covers a single T cell receptor beta chain. The identical CDR3 is also encoded by other nucleotide sequences in the sample. This CDR3 comprises 15 residues. The ends lost 6 bases at V and 4 bases at J; junction bases unmatched: 5. Germline V gives CDR1 MNHEY, CDR2 SVGAGI. Those enrolled, adults aged roughly 18 to 95 years, came from about two dozen US areas. Participant-reported clinical history was the basis for cohort assignment. These data come from a study of blood T cell repertoires in COVID-19. Study in general: The United States, Italy and Spain were the sources of the acute and convalescent COVID-19 samples. Sources were T cells, B-cell-depleted T cells, or PBMCs; the material itself was cDNA or gDNA.

Using immunoSEQ multiplex PCR, the repertoire was profiled, and TCRdb retains in-frame clones only, with some absent. Of around 150,000 clones listed, around four fifths are singletons. This clonotype was obtained from a woman between 40 and 55 years old who had recovered from COVID-19. The genes are TRBV6-5 and TRBJ2-1; TRBD1 matches at 11 bases. The source material was PBMCs or T cells enriched from blood (not recorded which). The DNA for the CDR3 is TGTGCCAGCAGGACCGGGACAGGGGGATACAATGAGCAGTTCTTC. Its translation: CASRTGTGGYNEQFF.